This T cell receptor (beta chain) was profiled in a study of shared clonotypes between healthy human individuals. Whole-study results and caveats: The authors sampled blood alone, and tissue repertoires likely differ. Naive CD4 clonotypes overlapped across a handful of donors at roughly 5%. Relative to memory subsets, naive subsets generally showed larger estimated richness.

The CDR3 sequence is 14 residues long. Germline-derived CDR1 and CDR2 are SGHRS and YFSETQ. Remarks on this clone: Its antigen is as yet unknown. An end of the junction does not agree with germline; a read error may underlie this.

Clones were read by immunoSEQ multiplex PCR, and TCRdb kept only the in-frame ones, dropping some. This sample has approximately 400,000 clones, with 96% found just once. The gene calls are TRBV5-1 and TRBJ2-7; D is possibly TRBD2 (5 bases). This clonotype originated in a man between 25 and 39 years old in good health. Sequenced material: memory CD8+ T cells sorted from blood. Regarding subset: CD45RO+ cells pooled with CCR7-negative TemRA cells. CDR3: CASSFVGDSNEQYF. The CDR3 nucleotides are TGCGCCAGCAGCTTTGTGGGAGACTCCAACGAGCAGTACTTC. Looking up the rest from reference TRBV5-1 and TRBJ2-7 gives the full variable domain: KAGVTQTPRYLIKTRGQQVTLSCSPISGHRSVSWYQQTPGQGLQFLFEYFSETQRNKGNFPGRFSGRQFSNSRSEMNVSTLELGDSALYLCASSFVGDSNEQYFGPGTRLTVT.